The clone carrying this T cell receptor (beta chain) is called large based on its frequency. Its antigen is not known. The data were taken from a study of CD8 T cells in cerebrospinal fluid in Alzheimer's disease. Patients with Parkinson's disease were included as a neurodegenerative comparison group. Droplet-based sequencing used CSF cells sorted as live with a live/dead marker. Findings and caveats of the study: In mild cognitive impairment or Alzheimer's disease, the biggest CSF clone made up more TCRs than in controls. No causal link between EBV and Alzheimer's follows from EBV-specific cerebrospinal fluid TCRs, authors warned.

TCRdb re-called the 10x single-cell sequencing reads and shows each CDR3 protein once, DNA omitted. Its table lists hundreds of distinct CDR3 sequences. Germline V gives CDR1 MNHEY, CDR2 SVGAGI. CDR3 length equals 16 residues. Sequencing used cerebrospinal fluid. The origin of this receptor is a human donor with Parkinson's disease. J is TRBJ2-2 and V is TRBV6-5; lacking DNA, the TRBD1 call made by TCRdb goes unchecked. CDR3 amino acids: CASRKQGTANTGELFF.